This entry describes one TCR beta chain. Its antigen is undetermined. Using immunoSEQ multiplex PCR, the repertoire was profiled, and TCRdb retains in-frame clones only, with some absent. The sample consists of about 42,000 clones, over 80% of them appearing once. These data are taken from a study of T cell responses to AZD1222 COVID-19 vaccine. Notes on the study in general: Repertoire sampling happened only post peak T cell response. Spike as a whole was targeted by vaccine-associated CD4 TCRs, dominant at 160-218 and 743-854. The donors showed a predominance of white British ancestry and of females, with possible underestimation of clonal diversity.

The source was peripheral blood, collected 28 days after the second AZD1222 dose. This receptor was identified in an adult who received the AZD1222 COVID-19 vaccine.

CDR3 coding DNA: TGTGCCAGCAGCGTGACAGTTTACGAGCAGTACTTC. The encoded protein is CASSVTVYEQYF. This chain uses TRBV28 with TRBJ2-7; a possible D gene is TRBD1 (5 bases). Trimming left V 6 bases short and J 4 bases short, with 10 bases between. CDR3 length equals 12 residues. Germline V CDR1 and CDR2: MDHEN, SYDVKM.